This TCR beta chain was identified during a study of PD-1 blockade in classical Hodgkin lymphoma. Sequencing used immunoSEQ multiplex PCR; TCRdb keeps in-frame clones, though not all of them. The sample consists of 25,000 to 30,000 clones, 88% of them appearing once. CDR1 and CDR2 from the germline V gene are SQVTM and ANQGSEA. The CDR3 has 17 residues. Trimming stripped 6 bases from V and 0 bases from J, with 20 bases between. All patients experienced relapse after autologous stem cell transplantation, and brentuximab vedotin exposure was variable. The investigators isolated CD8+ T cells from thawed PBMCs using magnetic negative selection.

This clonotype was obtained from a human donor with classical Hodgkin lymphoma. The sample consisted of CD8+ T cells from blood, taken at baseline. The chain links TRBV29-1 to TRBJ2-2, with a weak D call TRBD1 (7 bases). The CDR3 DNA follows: TGCAGCGTAGGCGGGACAGACGGCTCTGCGAACACCGGGGAGCTGTTTTTT. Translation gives CSVGGTDGSANTGELFF.